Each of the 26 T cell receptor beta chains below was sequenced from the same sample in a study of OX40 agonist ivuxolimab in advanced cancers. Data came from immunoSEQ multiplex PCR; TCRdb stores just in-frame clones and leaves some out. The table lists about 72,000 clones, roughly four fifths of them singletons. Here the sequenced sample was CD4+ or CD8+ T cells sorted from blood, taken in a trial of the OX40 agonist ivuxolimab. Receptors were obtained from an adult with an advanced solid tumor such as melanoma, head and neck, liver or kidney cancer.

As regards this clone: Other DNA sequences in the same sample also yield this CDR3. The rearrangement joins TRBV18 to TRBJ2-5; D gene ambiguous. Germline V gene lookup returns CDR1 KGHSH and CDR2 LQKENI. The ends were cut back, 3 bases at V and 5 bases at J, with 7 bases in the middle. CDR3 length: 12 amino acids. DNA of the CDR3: TGTGCCAGCTCACCGAAACGCGAGACCCAGTACTTC. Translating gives CASSPKRETQYF.

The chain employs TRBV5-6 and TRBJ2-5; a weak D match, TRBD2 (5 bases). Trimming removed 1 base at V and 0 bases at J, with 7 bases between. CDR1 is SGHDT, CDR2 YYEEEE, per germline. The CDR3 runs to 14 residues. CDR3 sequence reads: CASSLPGNQETQYF. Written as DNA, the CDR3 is TGTGCCAGCAGCTTGCCGGGGAACCAAGAGACCCAGTACTTC. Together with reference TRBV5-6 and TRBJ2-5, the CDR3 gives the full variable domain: DAGVTQSPTHLIKTRGQQVTLRCSPKSGHDTVSWYQQALGQGPQFIFQYYEEEERQRGNFPDRFSGHQFPNYSSELNVNALLLGDSALYLCASSLPGNQETQYFGPGTRLLVL.

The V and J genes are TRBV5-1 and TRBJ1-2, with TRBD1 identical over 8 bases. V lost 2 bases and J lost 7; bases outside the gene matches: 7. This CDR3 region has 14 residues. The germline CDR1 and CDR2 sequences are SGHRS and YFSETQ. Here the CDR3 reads CASSLGRGLSGYTF. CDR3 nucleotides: TGCGCCAGCAGCTTAGGCAGGGGGCTGTCTGGCTACACCTTC.

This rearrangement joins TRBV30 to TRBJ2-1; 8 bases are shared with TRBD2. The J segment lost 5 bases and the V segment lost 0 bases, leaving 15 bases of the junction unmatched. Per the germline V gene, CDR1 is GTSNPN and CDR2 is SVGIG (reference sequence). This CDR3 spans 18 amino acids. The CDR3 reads CAWSVFQPAGVSHNEQFF. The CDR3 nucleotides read TGTGCCTGGAGTGTTTTCCAACCAGCGGGAGTTTCTCACAATGAGCAGTTCTTC. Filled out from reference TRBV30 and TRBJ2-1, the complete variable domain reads SQTIHQWPATLVQPVGSPLSLECTVEGTSNPNLYWYRQAAGRGLQLLFYSVGIGQISSEVPQNLSASRPQDRQFILSSKKLLLSDSGFYLCAWSVFQPAGVSHNEQFFGPGTRLTVL.

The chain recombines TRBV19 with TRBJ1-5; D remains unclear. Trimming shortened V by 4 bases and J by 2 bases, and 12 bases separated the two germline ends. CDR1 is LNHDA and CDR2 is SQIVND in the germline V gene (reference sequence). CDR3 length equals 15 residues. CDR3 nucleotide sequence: TGTGCCAGTAGTAATGGTTTCCCCGGCAATCAGCCCCAGCATTTT. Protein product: CASSNGFPGNQPQHF.

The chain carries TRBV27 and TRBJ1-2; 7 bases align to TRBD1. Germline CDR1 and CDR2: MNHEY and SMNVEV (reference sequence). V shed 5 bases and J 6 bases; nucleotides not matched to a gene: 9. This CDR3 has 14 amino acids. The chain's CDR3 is CASSGGRTGDGYTF. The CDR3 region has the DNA TGTGCCAGCAGTGGGGGCAGGACAGGCGATGGCTACACCTTC.

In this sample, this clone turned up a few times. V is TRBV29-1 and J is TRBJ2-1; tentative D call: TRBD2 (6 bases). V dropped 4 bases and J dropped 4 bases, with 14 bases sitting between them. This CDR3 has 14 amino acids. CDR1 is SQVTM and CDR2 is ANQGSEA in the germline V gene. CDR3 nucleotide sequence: TGCAGCGTTGCGCGGGATCCCAATTACAATGAGCAGTTCTTC. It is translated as CSVARDPNYNEQFF.

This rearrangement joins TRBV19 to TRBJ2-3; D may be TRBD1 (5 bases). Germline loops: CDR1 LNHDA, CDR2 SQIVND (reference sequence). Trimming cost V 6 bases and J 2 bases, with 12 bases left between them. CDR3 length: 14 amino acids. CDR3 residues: CASRWQGDTDTQYF. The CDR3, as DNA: TGTGCCAGTAGATGGCAGGGCGACACAGATACGCAGTATTTT.

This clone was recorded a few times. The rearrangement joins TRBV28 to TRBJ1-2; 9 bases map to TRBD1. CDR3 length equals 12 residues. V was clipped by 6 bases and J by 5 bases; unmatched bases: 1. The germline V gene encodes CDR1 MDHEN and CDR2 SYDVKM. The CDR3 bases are TGTGCCAGCAGGACAGGGGGATATGGCTACACCTTC. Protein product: CASRTGGYGYTF.

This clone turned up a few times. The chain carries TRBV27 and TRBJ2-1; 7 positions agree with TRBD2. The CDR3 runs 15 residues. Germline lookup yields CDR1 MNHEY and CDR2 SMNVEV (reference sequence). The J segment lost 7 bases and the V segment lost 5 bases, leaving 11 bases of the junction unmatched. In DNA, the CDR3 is TGTGCCAGCAGTCCTAGGACTAGTGGTAGGAATGAGCAGTTCTTC. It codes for CASSPRTSGRNEQFF.

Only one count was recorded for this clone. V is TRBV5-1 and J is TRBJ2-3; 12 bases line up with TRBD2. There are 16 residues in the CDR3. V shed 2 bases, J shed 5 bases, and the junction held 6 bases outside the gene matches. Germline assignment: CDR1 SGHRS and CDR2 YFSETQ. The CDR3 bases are TGCGCCAGCAGCTTATTCGCGACTAGCGGGAGAGATACGCAGTATTTT. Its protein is CASSLFATSGRDTQYF.

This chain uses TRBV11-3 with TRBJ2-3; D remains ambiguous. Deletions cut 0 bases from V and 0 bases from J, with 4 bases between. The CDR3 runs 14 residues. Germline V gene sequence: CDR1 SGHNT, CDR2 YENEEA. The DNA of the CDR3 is TGTGCCAGCAGCTTAGAGGCTAGCACAGATACGCAGTATTTT. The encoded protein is CASSLEASTDTQYF. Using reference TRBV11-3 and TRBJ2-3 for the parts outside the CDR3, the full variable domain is EAGVVQSPRYKIIEKKQPVAFWCNPISGHNTLYWYLQNLGQGPELLIRYENEEAVDDSQLPKDRFSAERLKGVDSTLKIQPAELGDSAVYLCASSLEASTDTQYFGPGTRLTVL.

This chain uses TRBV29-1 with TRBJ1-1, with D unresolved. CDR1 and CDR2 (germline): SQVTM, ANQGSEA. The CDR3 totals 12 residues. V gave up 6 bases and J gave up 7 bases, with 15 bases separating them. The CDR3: CSVAEGDREAFF. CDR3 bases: TGCAGCGTCGCCGAAGGAGATCGTGAAGCTTTCTTT.

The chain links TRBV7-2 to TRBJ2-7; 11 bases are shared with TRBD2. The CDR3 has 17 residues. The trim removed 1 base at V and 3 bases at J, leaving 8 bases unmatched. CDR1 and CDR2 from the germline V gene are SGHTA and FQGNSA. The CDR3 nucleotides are TGTGCCAGCAGCTTAGGGGGTAGCGGGAGGGTTTTCTACGAGCAGTACTTC. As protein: CASSLGGSGRVFYEQYF.

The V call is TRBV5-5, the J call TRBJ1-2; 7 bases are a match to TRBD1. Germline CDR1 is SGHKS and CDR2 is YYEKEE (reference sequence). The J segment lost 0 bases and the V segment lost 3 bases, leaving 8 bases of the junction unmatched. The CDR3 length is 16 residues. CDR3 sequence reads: CASSWYPGGTNYGYTF. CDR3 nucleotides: TGTGCCAGCAGCTGGTACCCAGGGGGTACTAACTATGGCTACACCTTC.

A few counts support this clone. CDR3 protein: CASSQVDIISYNEQFF. In DNA, the CDR3 is TGCGCCAGCAGCCAAGTCGACATCATCTCCTACAATGAGCAGTTCTTC. The chain recombines TRBV4-1 with TRBJ2-1; D not resolved. The CDR3 is 16 amino acids. V was shortened by 1 base and J by 0 bases, with 10 bases between the two germline ends. The V gene's germline CDR1 is MGHRA and CDR2 YSYEKL.

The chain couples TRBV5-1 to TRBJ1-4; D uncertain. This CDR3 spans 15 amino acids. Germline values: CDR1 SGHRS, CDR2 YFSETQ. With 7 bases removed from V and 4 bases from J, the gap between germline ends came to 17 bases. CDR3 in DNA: TGCGCCAGCCCGGCCGGGAGGGCTGTTAATGAAAAACTGTTTTTT. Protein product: CASPAGRAVNEKLFF.

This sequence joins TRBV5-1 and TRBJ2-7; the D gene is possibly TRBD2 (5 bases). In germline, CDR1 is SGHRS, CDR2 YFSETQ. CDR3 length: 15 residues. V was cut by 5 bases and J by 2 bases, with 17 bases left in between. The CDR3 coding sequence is TGCGCCAGCAGTCTGGACTTCCTGGACCCCTACGAGCAGTACTTC. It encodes CASSLDFLDPYEQYF.

The CDR3 nucleotides are TGTGCCACAAAGCGGGAGGGGAGTACCGGGGAGCTGTTTTTT. It specifies CATKREGSTGELFF. The chain recombines TRBV6-1 with TRBJ2-2; 10 bases are shared with TRBD2. The length of the CDR3 is 14 residues. Germline-derived CDR1 and CDR2 are MNHNS and SASEGT. V shed 10 bases and J 5 bases; nucleotides not matched to a gene: 7.

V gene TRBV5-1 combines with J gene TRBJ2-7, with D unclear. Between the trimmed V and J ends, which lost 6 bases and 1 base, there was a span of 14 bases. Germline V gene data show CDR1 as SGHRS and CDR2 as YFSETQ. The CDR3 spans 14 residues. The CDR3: CASNPAVLSYEQYF. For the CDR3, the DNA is TGCGCCAGCAACCCCGCCGTCCTATCCTACGAGCAGTACTTC.

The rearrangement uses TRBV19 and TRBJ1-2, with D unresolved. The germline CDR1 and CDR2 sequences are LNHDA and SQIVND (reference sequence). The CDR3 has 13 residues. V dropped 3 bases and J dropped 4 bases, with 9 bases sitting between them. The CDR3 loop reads CASSIPTPYGYTF. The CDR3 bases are TGTGCCAGTAGTATTCCGACGCCCTATGGCTACACCTTC.

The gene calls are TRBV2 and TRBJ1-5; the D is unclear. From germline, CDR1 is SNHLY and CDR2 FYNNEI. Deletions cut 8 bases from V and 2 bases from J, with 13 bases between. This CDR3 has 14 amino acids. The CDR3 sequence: CASGPGSGNQPQHF. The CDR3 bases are TGTGCCAGCGGTCCGGGTTCTGGCAATCAGCCCCAGCATTTT.

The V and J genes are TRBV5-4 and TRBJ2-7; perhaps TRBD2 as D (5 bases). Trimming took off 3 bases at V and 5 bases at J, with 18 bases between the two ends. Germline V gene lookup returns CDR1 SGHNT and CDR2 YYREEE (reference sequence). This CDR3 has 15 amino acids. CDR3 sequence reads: CASSSLGRGVHEQYF. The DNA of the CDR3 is TGTGCCAGCAGCTCCTTGGGTCGGGGTGTCCACGAGCAGTACTTC.

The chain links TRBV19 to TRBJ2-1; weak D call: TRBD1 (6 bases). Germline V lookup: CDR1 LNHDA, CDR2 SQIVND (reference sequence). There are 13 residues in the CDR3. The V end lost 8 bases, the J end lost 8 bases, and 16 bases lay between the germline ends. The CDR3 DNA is TGTGCCAGTCGACAGGAAGAAGTCGATGAGCAGTTCTTC. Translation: CASRQEEVDEQFF.

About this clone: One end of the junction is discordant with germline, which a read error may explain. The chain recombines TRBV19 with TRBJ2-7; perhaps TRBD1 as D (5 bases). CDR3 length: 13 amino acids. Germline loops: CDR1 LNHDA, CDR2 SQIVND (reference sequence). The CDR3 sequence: CASSDSRRASTKF. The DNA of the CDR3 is TGTGCCAGTAGCGACAGCCGTCGGGCGAGCACCAAATTC. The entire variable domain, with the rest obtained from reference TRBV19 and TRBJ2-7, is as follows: DGGITQSPKYLFRKEGQNVTLSCEQNLNHDAMYWYRQDPGQGLRLIYYSQIVNDFQKGDIAEGYSVSREKKESFPLTVTSAQKNPTAFYLCASSDSRRASTKFGPGTRLTVT.

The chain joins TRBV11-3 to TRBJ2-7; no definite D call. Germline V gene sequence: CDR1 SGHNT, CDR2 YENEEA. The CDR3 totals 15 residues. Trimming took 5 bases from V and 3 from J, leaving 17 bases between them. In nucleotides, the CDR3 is TGTGCCAGCAGCATGCGCCGGGTCTCATACTACGAGCAGTACTTC. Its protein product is CASSMRRVSYYEQYF.